This is a list of T cell receptor beta chains from one sample in a study of shared T cell receptors in the human thymus. Libraries were prepared by immunoSEQ multiplex PCR; TCRdb keeps only in-frame clonotypes and omits some of them. This sample carries 640,000 or so clones, more than 70% of them seen once, and the ten largest clones take 0.009% to 0.0095%. The data were also submitted as part of a second study, on human thymus T cells.

Sequencing input: thymocytes. Receptor source: a boy younger than two with a congenital heart defect. The CDR3 runs from the conserved cysteine through the conserved F or W. Each record gives: CDR3 protein, V gene.

CASSSDWHFLSGNTIYF TRBV7-9
CASSSKGTGFAGYTF TRBV7-6
CASSPSPQVGHGYTF TRBV7-4
CASSSLPWDRGQNTGANVLTF TRBV13
CSVEVSTNTGELFF TRBV29-1
CASSKISGTAYGYTF TRBV19
CASSLDGAGNRNTIYF TRBV7-9
CASSTMDRSSYNEQFF TRBV7-2
CASRTSSEGEQYF TRBV2
CAWSGEDRVDTEAFF TRBV30
CASSYRTSGTYEQYF TRBV7-9
CASSLNAPGQGRGENQPQHF TRBV28
CSVGSSSYNEQFF TRBV29-1
CASRHSGQATTSNQPQHF TRBV28
CASSCRGHNSPLHF TRBV5-1
CASSGQRNEQFF TRBV9
CASSLIRDSYEQYF TRBV28
CASSPGLAGGPTGELFF TRBV11-3
CASSNPQDDSSYNEQFF TRBV5-1
CASRGGGGHEQFF TRBV5-1
CASSLLAGNTDTQYF TRBV27
CASTGSYEQYF TRBV6-1
CAINKTGLDGNTIYF TRBV10-3
CASSAHLGGTDTQYF TRBV9
CAISEGLSPGANVLTF TRBV10-3
CASRTVGREELFF TRBV4-3
CASSAHWGGGSQPQHF TRBV27
CASSQDRGGEKLFF TRBV6-5
CASSLGQASGRGYEQFF TRBV7-2
CASSQDHGIGAGRTEAFF TRBV4-3
CASLRYPGQGAHEQYF TRBV2
CASSSPGGGRGADTQYF TRBV5-4
CSADSGQGVLNTEAFF TRBV29-1